This T cell receptor (beta chain) was captured in a study of spatial heterogeneity in lung cancer. The overall study: Available follow-up PBMC samples were sequenced, at a median of roughly two years post-resection. Detected sequences consistently included more beta-chain ones than alpha-chain ones. Study-level findings and limits: Relative to follow-up, resection was when ubiquitous expanded tumor TCRs appeared more in blood.

Germline CDR1 KGHSH, CDR2 LQKENI. V was clipped by 6 bases and J by 6 bases, with 15 bases between them. The CDR3 is 15 residues long. This clonotype occurred many times. Its specificity is not known. Using its own MiXCR run on the 5' RACE reads, TCRdb lists one record per CDR3 protein. The sample carries roughly 18,000 distinct CDR3 sequences, about 10% recorded once. Time point reported: blood at routine non-recurrence follow-up after resection. TCRs were sequenced from unsorted whole RNA of tumor, nontumor lung or PBMC. The chain uses TRBV18 and TRBJ1-6, with a tentative D call TRBD1 (6 bases). This clonotype was obtained from a male donor with early-stage non-small cell lung cancer. Sample: PBMCs, taken at follow-up. CDR3 bases: TGTGCCAGCTCCCCGGGAGGGGGGACTAATTCACCCCTCCACTTT. Translating gives CASSPGGGTNSPLHF.